One sample yielded the 12 T cell receptor beta chains listed below, sequenced in a study of blood T cell repertoires in COVID-19. Measured with immunoSEQ multiplex PCR; TCRdb has only the in-frame clones, and not every one. The sample shows 82,000 or so clones, about 89% of them seen only once. Sequenced input: PBMCs or T cells enriched from blood (not recorded which). Source of these receptors: a woman between 45 and 60 years old with acute COVID-19.

J is TRBJ1-3 and V is TRBV6-5; possibly TRBD1 for D (5 bases). CDR1 is MNHEY and CDR2 is SVGAGI in the germline V gene. Trimming left V 3 bases short and J 4 bases short, with 10 bases between. CDR3 length equals 14 residues. The CDR3 sequence: CASSYQGNGNTIYF. DNA for the CDR3: TGTGCCAGCAGTTATCAGGGTAACGGAAACACCATATATTTT.

As to this clone: Its ends do not fully match the called genes, so a read error is possible. The chain recombines TRBV5-6 with TRBJ1-5; D is unclear. Germline assignment: CDR1 SGHDT and CDR2 YYEEEE. This CDR3 comprises 15 residues. The CDR3 coding sequence is TGTGCCAGCAGTTTGGGAGGGAGTGGCAATCAGCCCCAGCATTTT. It yields the protein CASSLGGSGNQPQHF.

The gene calls are TRBV12-2 and TRBJ2-2; TRBD2 is the table's D call and was not checked against the DNA. TRBV12-2 is designated a pseudogene. CDR3 length: 16 residues. CDR3 nucleotides: TGTGCAAGTCGCCCAAGGAGGCCCGCGAACACCGGGGAGCTGTTTTTT. This encodes CASRPRRPANTGELFF.

The chain carries TRBV7-2 and TRBJ2-3, with D perhaps TRBD2 (7 bases). The CDR3 runs to 17 residues. The germline V and J ends were trimmed by 1 base and 2 bases, with 16 bases remaining between them. CDR1 SGHTA and CDR2 FQGNSA come from the germline V gene. The CDR3 coding sequence is TGTGCCAGCAGCTTAGGGGGGGGCGGACTTCCCACAGATACGCAGTATTTT. Translated: CASSLGGGGLPTDTQYF.

The genes are TRBV19 and TRBJ1-2, with 8 positions matching TRBD1. This CDR3 contains 16 residues. V was clipped by 7 bases and J by 5 bases; unmatched bases: 15. Looked up from germline, CDR1 is LNHDA and CDR2 is SQIVND (reference sequence). The CDR3 here is CASTIRPDRGRYGYTF. CDR3 coding DNA: TGTGCCAGTACTATCCGCCCTGACAGGGGAAGATATGGCTACACCTTC. The full variable domain, its missing parts supplied by reference TRBV19 and TRBJ1-2, is DGGITQSPKYLFRKEGQNVTLSCEQNLNHDAMYWYRQDPGQGLRLIYYSQIVNDFQKGDIAEGYSVSREKKESFPLTVTSAQKNPTAFYLCASTIRPDRGRYGYTFGSGTRLTVV.

V and J are TRBV3-1 (or the pseudogene TRBV3-2) and TRBJ1-1, with D unclear. The CDR3 is 13 residues long. Trimming pared 6 bases from V and 0 bases from J, leaving 8 bases between. Germline CDR1 LGHDT, CDR2 YNNKEL (reference sequence). This CDR3 reads CASSRDLNTEAFF. CDR3 nucleotides: TGTGCCAGCAGTCGGGATTTGAACACTGAAGCTTTCTTT.

The V and J genes are TRBV6-5 and TRBJ2-7, with D perhaps TRBD2 (6 bases). Germline CDR1 MNHEY, CDR2 SVGAGI. The CDR3 covers 11 residues. V lost 5 bases, J lost 10 bases, and 12 bases lay in between. The CDR3 protein is CASSLMGLQYF. CDR3 DNA sequence: TGTGCCAGCAGTCTAATGGGACTCCAGTACTTC.

CDR3 sequence (DNA): TGTGCCATCAGTGAACAGGGCAATCAGCCCCAGCATTTT. Protein sequence: CAISEQGNQPQHF. The chain couples TRBV10-3 to TRBJ1-5, with D possibly TRBD1 on 5 matching bases. Germline lookup yields CDR1 ENHRY and CDR2 SYGVKD. The ends were cut back, 3 bases at V and 2 bases at J, with 5 bases in the middle. The CDR3 runs to 13 residues.

In this sample, this clone turned up a few times. The chain couples TRBV19 to TRBJ1-5, with 9 bases aligning to TRBD1. The CDR3 totals 16 residues. J gave up 1 base and V 3 bases, and 4 bases lay outside the gene matches. Germline loops: CDR1 LNHDA, CDR2 SQIVND (reference sequence). The CDR3 region has the DNA TGTGCCAGTAGTATCGGGACAGGGAGAAGCAATCAGCCCCAGCATTTT. The encoded protein is CASSIGTGRSNQPQHF.

This clone showed up just a few times. The chain recombines TRBV20-1 with TRBJ2-2; 8 bases line up with TRBD1. The CDR3 consists of 16 residues. Germline assignment: CDR1 DFQATT and CDR2 SNEGSKA (reference sequence). Germline trimming cut 3 bases from V and 3 bases from J; bases unmatched to any gene: 9. The CDR3 sequence is CSASRQGAFDTGELFF. CDR3 nucleotide sequence: TGCAGTGCTAGTAGGCAGGGGGCGTTTGACACCGGGGAGCTGTTTTTT.

This rearrangement joins TRBV5-6 to TRBJ2-1, with TRBD1 as a possible D gene (5 bases). Germline CDR1 is SGHDT and CDR2 is YYEEEE. The V end was cut by 5 bases, the J end by 0 bases, with 12 bases between. The CDR3 totals 15 residues. The CDR3 loop is CASSPTGRSYNEQFF. The CDR3 DNA is TGTGCCAGCAGTCCTACAGGCCGCTCCTACAATGAGCAGTTCTTC. Drawing the rest from reference TRBV5-6 and TRBJ2-1, the complete variable domain is DAGVTQSPTHLIKTRGQQVTLRCSPKSGHDTVSWYQQALGQGPQFIFQYYEEEERQRGNFPDRFSGHQFPNYSSELNVNALLLGDSALYLCASSPTGRSYNEQFFGPGTRLTVL.

The chain links TRBV6-6 to TRBJ2-7; 12 bases match TRBD2. The V and J ends lost 7 bases and 7 bases, in that order; junction bases with no gene match: 14. This CDR3 region has 16 residues. CDR1 is MNHNY, CDR2 SVGAGI, per germline (reference sequence). The DNA of the CDR3 is TGTGCCAGCACGCCTAGCGGGAGGGGTTCGTCTTTGGAGCAGTACTTC. This translates into CASTPSGRGSSLEQYF.